These 27 T cell receptor beta chains share one sample of origin, sequenced in a study of T cells in Graves' hyperthyroidism and ophthalmopathy. From RNA transcripts, TCR beta CDR3 regions were amplified. An initial round of RT-PCR targeting the TCR CDR3 relied on the HTBI primer set. TCRdb used MiXCR to reprocess the multiplex PCR reads, holding one entry per CDR3 protein. The sample comprises around 350,000 distinct CDR3 sequences, about 18% of which are singletons, and around 3.4% rests with the top ten. Sequencing was done on a sample of blood. These receptors were collected from a woman in her late teens or twenties with Graves' hyperthyroidism.

Many counts were recorded for this clonotype. The chain carries TRBV7-3 and TRBJ2-2, with D perhaps matching TRBD2 (5 bases). Trimming cost V 1 base and J 0 bases, with 24 bases left between them. This CDR3 is 21 amino acids long. Germline CDR1 SGHTA, CDR2 FQGTGA. Here the CDR3 reads CASSLNPSPDYWRSNTGELFF. CDR3 coding DNA: TGTGCCAGCAGCTTAAACCCCTCCCCAGACTACTGGCGGTCGAACACCGGGGAGCTGTTTTTT.

This rearrangement joins TRBV6-5 to TRBJ2-7; D gene unclear. Trimming shortened V by 5 bases and J by 2 bases, and 13 bases separated the two germline ends. The CDR3 is made up of 14 amino acids. Germline V lookup: CDR1 MNHEY, CDR2 SVGAGI. The CDR3 sequence is CASSTDGLTYEQYF. The CDR3 DNA follows: TGTGCCAGCAGTACCGACGGGCTCACCTACGAGCAGTACTTC.

The chain couples TRBV5-1 to TRBJ2-1; D is perhaps TRBD2 (5 bases). Germline V CDR1 and CDR2: SGHRS, YFSETQ. The CDR3 spans 15 residues. Deletions cut 1 base from V and 7 bases from J, with 15 bases between. Written as DNA, the CDR3 is TGCGCCAGCAGCTTGTTGACGGGGTTGGGAAATGAGCAGTTCTTC. Translation gives CASSLLTGLGNEQFF.

This clonotype was recorded many times. The J gene is TRBJ1-1, the V gene TRBV6-1; D is unclear. V was pared by 4 bases and J by 1 base, with 10 bases between. The CDR3 loop spans 14 amino acids. CDR1 and CDR2 from the germline V gene are MNHNS and SASEGT. CDR3 in DNA: TGTGCCAGCAGTGCGACTCGGACGAACACTGAAGCTTTCTTT. Protein product: CASSATRTNTEAFF.

V gene TRBV6-2 or TRBV6-3 combines with J gene TRBJ2-7; 8 bases align to TRBD1. V lost 2 bases, J lost 1 base, and 4 bases stayed unmatched. The CDR3 contains 15 residues. Germline values: CDR1 MNHEY, CDR2 SVGEGT. DNA of the CDR3: TGTGCCAGCAGTTACGGGGGGACAGGTTCCTACGAGCAGTACTTC. As protein: CASSYGGTGSYEQYF.

The sample holds many counts of this clonotype. The CDR3: CASSSQRWGQYANTGELFF. CDR3 coding DNA: TGTGCCAGCAGCTCCCAGAGGTGGGGACAGTACGCGAACACCGGGGAGCTGTTTTTT. J is TRBJ2-2 and V is TRBV11-1; 7 bases agree with TRBD1. V was pared by 4 bases and J by 0 bases, with 14 bases of the junction left unmatched. Germline CDR1 SGHAT, CDR2 FQDESV (reference sequence). This CDR3 region has 19 residues.

The sample holds a few counts of this clonotype. The chain recombines TRBV5-6 with TRBJ1-6; 9 nucleotides agree with TRBD1. The CDR3 extends over 16 amino acids. The V segment lost 4 bases and the J segment 7 bases; nucleotides outside the gene matches: 9. The germline V gene has CDR1 SGHDT and CDR2 YYEEEE. The DNA for the CDR3 is TGTGCCAGCAGCCCCGGGACAGGGATCTGGAATTCACCCCTCCACTTT. Its translation: CASSPGTGIWNSPLHF.

This clonotype was recorded at least ten times. The chain links TRBV20-1 to TRBJ1-1; TRBD1 aligns across 7 bases. In germline, CDR1 is DFQATT, CDR2 SNEGSKA (reference sequence). This CDR3 region has 14 residues. The V segment lost 4 bases and the J segment 0 bases; nucleotides outside the gene matches: 5. The CDR3 spells CSATRDRLNTEAFF. As DNA, the CDR3 is TGCAGTGCTACCCGGGACAGACTGAACACTGAAGCTTTCTTT.

This clonotype was seen at least ten times. The chain uses TRBV15 and TRBJ1-2; perhaps TRBD1 as D (6 bases). The CDR3 is 18 residues long. Trimming cost V 0 bases and J 8 bases, with 25 bases left between them. Germline V lookup: CDR1 LNHNV, CDR2 YYDKDF (reference sequence). CDR3 in DNA: TGTGCCACCAGCAGAGATCTGGGCAGGGGTTTCGGGTTTGACGGCTACACCTTC. This gives the protein CATSRDLGRGFGFDGYTF.

This clonotype was found many times. The V call is TRBV6-1, the J call TRBJ2-2; D gene unclear. CDR1 MNHNS and CDR2 SASEGT come from the germline V gene. CDR3 length: 13 residues. V was trimmed by 6 bases and J by 7 bases, leaving 12 bases between them. The CDR3 loop is CASSDFVIGELFF. The CDR3 DNA follows: TGTGCCAGCAGCGACTTTGTCATCGGGGAGCTGTTTTTT.

This clonotype was counted at least ten times. CDR3: CASSAWTGGEEEQYF. CDR3 nucleotides: TGTGCCAGCAGCGCCTGGACAGGGGGTGAGGAGGAGCAGTACTTC. V and J are TRBV7-9 and TRBJ2-7; 10 nucleotides line up with TRBD1. The CDR3 is 15 residues long. Looked up from germline, CDR1 is SEHNR and CDR2 is FQNEAQ (reference sequence). V trimming: 5 bases; J trimming: 7 bases; junction bases outside the gene matches: 11.

In this sample, this clonotype turned up many times. V gene TRBV3-1 combines with J gene TRBJ2-7; 10 positions agree with TRBD2. Germline CDR1 reads LGHDT; CDR2 reads YNNKEL (reference sequence). V lost 4 bases, J lost 2 bases, and 2 bases stayed unmatched. This CDR3 is built from 14 residues. Here the CDR3 reads CASSPLAGTYEQYF. CDR3 nucleotide sequence: TGTGCCAGCAGCCCACTAGCGGGGACCTACGAGCAGTACTTC.

This clonotype was seen many times. CDR3 coding DNA: TGTGCCAGCAGTAGGGACCGCTGGGAGAGCAATCAGCCCCAGCATTTT. The encoded protein is CASSRDRWESNQPQHF. This chain uses TRBV6-1 with TRBJ1-5, with D maybe TRBD1 (5 bases). V lost 5 bases to trimming and J lost 1 base, with 15 bases between them. The CDR3 is 16 residues long. Germline assignment: CDR1 MNHNS and CDR2 SASEGT.

This clonotype was counted at least ten times. The V and J genes are TRBV6-5 and TRBJ2-7; the D gene is possibly TRBD1 (6 bases). CDR1 and CDR2 (germline): MNHEY, SVGAGI. The V end lost 2 bases, the J end lost 3 bases, and 14 bases lay between the germline ends. The CDR3 runs to 15 residues. The chain's CDR3 is CASSYDRTNFYEQYF. In DNA, the CDR3 is TGTGCCAGCAGTTACGACAGGACGAATTTCTACGAGCAGTACTTC.

V is TRBV6-1 and J is TRBJ2-7; maybe TRBD1 (5 bases). The germline CDR1 and CDR2 sequences are MNHNS and SASEGT. The V and J ends lost 6 bases and 5 bases respectively, with 14 bases between them. CDR3 length: 13 residues. Here the CDR3 reads CASSPTGGNEQYF. As DNA, the CDR3 is TGTGCCAGCAGCCCTACAGGCGGTAACGAGCAGTACTTC.

This clonotype was seen many times. The V call is TRBV7-3, the J call TRBJ2-5, with 8 bases that match TRBD2. The germline V gene encodes CDR1 SGHTA and CDR2 FQGTGA. V trimming: 3 bases; J trimming: 0 bases; junction bases outside the gene matches: 3. The CDR3 has 15 residues. CDR3 coding DNA: TGTGCCAGCAGCTTCATAGCGGGGAACCAAGAGACCCAGTACTTC. It yields the protein CASSFIAGNQETQYF.

The chain combines TRBV5-1 with TRBJ1-2, with D unclear. V was cut by 2 bases and J by 1 base, with 6 bases left in between. The CDR3 spans 13 residues. Looked up from germline, CDR1 is SGHRS and CDR2 is YFSETQ. CDR3 sequence: CASSLAFNYGYTF. In nucleotides, the CDR3 is TGCGCCAGCAGCTTAGCCTTTAACTATGGCTACACCTTC.

This clonotype was counted a few times. A read error may explain this, as a much larger clone is one base away. This chain connects TRBV6-1 to TRBJ2-5; tentatively, D is TRBD1 (7 bases). Germline V gene sequence: CDR1 MNHNS, CDR2 SASEGT. This CDR3 has 16 amino acids. CDR3 nucleotides: TGTGCCAGCAGTGAAGGCGGAGGGGGCTACCAAGAGACCAAGTACTTC. It codes for CASSEGGGGYQETKYF.

This clonotype was seen repeatedly, ten times or more. The gene calls are TRBV4-1 and TRBJ2-2; possible D gene TRBD1, 6 bases. The CDR3 is 15 amino acids. Trimming pared 1 base from V and 3 bases from J, leaving 9 bases between. The germline V gene encodes CDR1 MGHRA and CDR2 YSYEKL. CDR3 sequence (DNA): TGCGCCAGCAGCCAAGGGGGACATTACACCGGGGAGCTGTTTTTT. Amino acids: CASSQGGHYTGELFF.

This clonotype occurred many times. This chain links TRBV6-1 with TRBJ2-7, with 7 bases aligning to TRBD1. The CDR3 sequence is 15 residues long. Germline assignment: CDR1 MNHNS and CDR2 SASEGT. The junction had 14 bases not matched to a gene; V was cut back by 7 bases and J by 5 bases. The CDR3 coding sequence is TGTGCCAGCAAAATCGGGCAGGGGGTGAGGGACGAGCAGTACTTC. This codes for CASKIGQGVRDEQYF.

This clonotype was detected ten times or more. This chain connects TRBV6-1 to TRBJ2-7; 7 bases are a match to TRBD1. Germline V gene sequence: CDR1 MNHNS, CDR2 SASEGT. CDR3 size: 14 residues. V gave up 7 bases and J gave up 2 bases; unmatched junction bases: 8. CDR3 DNA sequence: TGTGCCAGCAAGGAAGGGGGCTACCCCTACGAGCAGTACTTC. Protein product: CASKEGGYPYEQYF.

This clonotype has ten or more counts. The chain links TRBV12-3 or TRBV12-4 to TRBJ1-1; D is perhaps TRBD1 (5 bases). The CDR3 runs to 14 residues. V lost 2 bases and J lost 7, with 14 bases in between. The CDR3 protein is CASSLRGGGIEAFF. DNA for the CDR3: TGTGCCAGCAGTTTACGGGGGGGAGGCATTGAAGCTTTCTTT.

This clonotype has at least ten counts. The rearrangement uses TRBV7-9 and TRBJ1-1; no reliable D call. The ends were cut back, 5 bases at V and 11 bases at J, with 21 bases in the middle. This CDR3 contains 14 residues. CDR1 SEHNR and CDR2 FQNEAQ come from the germline V gene (reference sequence). DNA for the CDR3: TGTGCCAGCAGCCCCGGTCCAACACCCATCGGGGCTTTCTTT. This sequence encodes CASSPGPTPIGAFF.

This clonotype was seen many times. The gene calls are TRBV20-1 and TRBJ1-5; TRBD1 aligns across 7 bases. Losses at the gene ends were 6 bases for V and 3 bases for J; bases not matched to a gene: 11. The CDR3 covers 15 residues. Germline CDR1 is DFQATT and CDR2 is SNEGSKA (reference sequence). The CDR3 bases are TGCAGTGCGGACAGGCCGGGCCGTCTCAATCAGCCCCAGCATTTT. Its protein product is CSADRPGRLNQPQHF.

The table lists this clonotype with many counts. This chain links TRBV12-3 or TRBV12-4 with TRBJ1-1, with 7 positions matching TRBD1. The CDR3 has 16 residues. Losses at the gene ends were 6 bases for V and 1 base for J; bases not matched to a gene: 11. The CDR3 protein is CASSRGQAGTNTEAFF. The DNA of the CDR3 is TGTGCCAGCAGCCGAGGACAGGCGGGAACGAACACTGAAGCTTTCTTT.

This clonotype was picked up many times. This sequence joins TRBV11-2 and TRBJ1-5; 9 bases match TRBD1. Trimming took 5 bases from V and 3 from J; bases not matched to a gene: 8. The CDR3 runs to 16 residues. Germline lookup yields CDR1 SGHAT and CDR2 FQNNGV. In DNA, the CDR3 is TGTGCCAGCAGCGCGCCGGGACAGGGCCTCAATCAGCCCCAGCATTTT. Translated: CASSAPGQGLNQPQHF.

This clonotype was observed many times. This chain joins TRBV15 and TRBJ2-5; no firm D call. CDR1 and CDR2 from the germline V gene are LNHNV and YYDKDF (reference sequence). V lost 6 bases and J 1 base, leaving 15 bases between the germline ends. The CDR3 contains 15 residues. The CDR3 nucleotides are TGTGCCACCAGGATCTCTTACGGCATCCAAGAGACCCAGTACTTC. The encoded protein is CATRISYGIQETQYF.